Below, 22 T cell receptor beta chains from the same sample are listed, as sequenced in a study of cytomegalovirus exposure and HLA in healthy donors. PCR used 60 Vbeta primers and 13 Jbeta primers. Libraries were prepared by immunoSEQ multiplex PCR; TCRdb keeps only in-frame clonotypes and omits some of them. The table records about 160,000 clones, around four fifths of them present only once. The sequenced material came from PBMCs. The receptors originated from a man between 18 and 35 years old in good health and CMV-seropositive.

This chain links TRBV25-1 with TRBJ2-3, with 10 bases that match TRBD1. CDR3 size: 13 residues. V lost 6 bases to trimming and J lost 4 bases; unmatched junction nucleotides: 1. The germline gives CDR1 MGHDK, CDR2 SYGVNS. CDR3 sequence reads: CASRDRGADTQYF. The CDR3 nucleotides are TGTGCCAGCAGGGACAGGGGGGCAGATACGCAGTATTTT.

The chain combines TRBV7-9 with TRBJ1-4; TRBD1 matches at 9 bases. Trimming took 1 base from V and 8 from J; bases not matched to a gene: 5. The germline gives CDR1 SEHNR, CDR2 FQNEAQ (reference sequence). This CDR3 spans 15 amino acids. The CDR3 DNA sequence: TGTGCCAGCAGCTTAGGGTCCGGGACAGGGGAAAAACTGTTTTTT. This codes for CASSLGSGTGEKLFF.

V is TRBV9 and J is TRBJ1-1, with unresolved D. V was trimmed by 3 bases and J by 1 base, leaving 7 bases between them. Germline V gene sequence: CDR1 SGDLS, CDR2 YYNGEE. This CDR3 spans 13 amino acids. The CDR3 DNA is TGTGCCAGCAGCGGAGGAAGGAACACTGAAGCTTTCTTT. It codes for CASSGGRNTEAFF.

J is TRBJ2-5 and V is TRBV27; 7 bases match TRBD1. The germline gives CDR1 MNHEY, CDR2 SMNVEV (reference sequence). The CDR3 is 14 amino acids. J lost 4 bases, V lost 3 bases, and 5 bases had no gene match. CDR3 amino acids: CASSFWAGGETQYF. CDR3 DNA: TGTGCCAGCAGTTTTTGGGCAGGGGGAGAGACCCAGTACTTC.

The CDR3, as DNA: TGTGCCAGCAGCTTAGTCAGCGGACTCTACGAGCAGTACTTC. Translated: CASSLVSGLYEQYF. J is TRBJ2-7 and V is TRBV7-2, with D possibly matching TRBD2 (5 bases). The V gene lost 1 base and the J gene lost 3 bases, with 10 bases spanning the gap. This CDR3 has 14 amino acids. The germline V gene has CDR1 SGHTA and CDR2 FQGNSA.

This clone turned up a few times. The chain has TRBV2 and TRBJ2-7, with 10 bases that match TRBD1. Germline assignment: CDR1 SNHLY and CDR2 FYNNEI. V lost 0 bases, J lost 4 bases, and 0 bases stayed unmatched. The length of the CDR3 is 14 residues. The CDR3 sequence is CASSEAGQGYEQYF. CDR3 coding DNA: TGTGCCAGCAGTGAAGCGGGACAGGGGTACGAGCAGTACTTC.

This chain connects TRBV27 to TRBJ2-7; maybe TRBD2 (7 bases). The germline gives CDR1 MNHEY, CDR2 SMNVEV (reference sequence). Trimming took 3 bases from V and 3 from J, leaving 12 bases between them. The CDR3 consists of 14 residues. The CDR3 region is CASSFGGPNYEQYF. CDR3 DNA: TGTGCCAGCAGTTTCGGGGGGCCAAACTACGAGCAGTACTTC.

This clone turned up a few times. The genes are TRBV30 and TRBJ2-7; D uncertain. Trimming took off 1 base at V and 3 bases at J, with 7 bases between the two ends. This CDR3 region has 12 residues. Germline CDR1 and CDR2: GTSNPN and SVGIG (reference sequence). The CDR3 DNA is TGTGCCTGGAGTGGCAGGCTCTACGAGCAGTACTTC. Residues: CAWSGRLYEQYF.

The chain links TRBV10-1 to TRBJ1-1; tentative D call: TRBD1 (5 bases). CDR3 length: 13 residues. V lost 7 bases and J 6 bases, leaving 15 bases between the germline ends. Germline assignment: CDR1 WNHNN and CDR2 SYGVQD (reference sequence). CDR3 DNA: TGCGCCAGCACGGACACACTTAAGGCTGAAGCTTTCTTT. Encoded protein: CASTDTLKAEAFF.

The chain combines TRBV9 with TRBJ1-3; D unresolved. The CDR3 is made up of 15 amino acids. Trimming shortened V by 2 bases and J by 4 bases, and 13 bases separated the two germline ends. The germline CDR1 and CDR2 sequences are SGDLS and YYNGEE. CDR3 DNA sequence: TGTGCCAGCAGCGTGTTTGCGGATCCCGGAAACACCATATATTTT. Translating it yields CASSVFADPGNTIYF.

The gene calls are TRBV5-4 and TRBJ2-3; D is possibly TRBD2 (7 bases). V lost 4 bases, J lost 3 bases, and 15 bases lay in between. The CDR3 runs 15 residues. The germline V gene encodes CDR1 SGHNT and CDR2 YYREEE (reference sequence). DNA for the CDR3: TGTGCCAGCAGCGGGGGGGCGCCGGGAACAGATACGCAGTATTTT. It encodes CASSGGAPGTDTQYF.

The chain recombines TRBV10-3 with TRBJ1-4; 10 nucleotides line up with TRBD1. This CDR3 has 16 residues. Germline V lookup: CDR1 ENHRY, CDR2 SYGVKD. The junction had 8 bases not matched to a gene; V was cut back by 2 bases and J by 8 bases. CDR3 residues: CAISEPDRGRGEKLFF. Written as DNA, the CDR3 is TGTGCCATCAGTGAGCCAGACAGGGGGCGAGGGGAAAAACTGTTTTTT.

The gene calls are TRBV30 and TRBJ1-5, with TRBD1 as a possible D gene (6 bases). The CDR3 loop spans 14 amino acids. CDR1 and CDR2 (germline): GTSNPN, SVGIG (reference sequence). V was shortened by 0 bases and J by 7 bases, with 13 bases between the two germline ends. As DNA, the CDR3 is TGTGCCTGGAGTGTAGCACAGGGTGGCCAGCCCCAGCATTTT. It translates to CAWSVAQGGQPQHF. The full variable domain, in which reference TRBV30 and TRBJ1-5 provide the parts outside the CDR3, is SQTIHQWPATLVQPVGSPLSLECTVEGTSNPNLYWYRQAAGRGLQLLFYSVGIGQISSEVPQNLSASRPQDRQFILSSKKLLLSDSGFYLCAWSVAQGGQPQHFGDGTRLSIL.

This clone appeared a single time. The chain recombines TRBV14 with TRBJ1-3; D is uncertain. Germline loops: CDR1 SGHDN, CDR2 FVKESK. The CDR3 is 16 residues long. The V gene lost 1 base and the J gene lost 0 bases, with 10 bases spanning the gap. The CDR3 DNA is TGTGCCAGCAGCCAAGTTTTTTCCTACTCTGGAAACACCATATATTTT. This translates into CASSQVFSYSGNTIYF.

The chain joins TRBV13 to TRBJ2-3; D remains ambiguous. V lost 5 bases and J lost 2, with 5 bases in between. The length of the CDR3 is 12 residues. Germline V gives CDR1 PRHDT, CDR2 FYEKMQ (reference sequence). The CDR3 loop reads CASSQATDTQYF. CDR3 bases: TGTGCCAGCAGCCAGGCCACAGATACGCAGTATTTT.

This chain joins TRBV27 and TRBJ1-4; TRBD1 is a possible D gene (5 bases). This CDR3 region has 14 residues. Germline-derived CDR1 and CDR2 are MNHEY and SMNVEV (reference sequence). The germline V and J ends were trimmed by 3 bases and 7 bases, with 12 bases remaining between them. In DNA, the CDR3 is TGTGCCAGCAGTTTTCGGGGGGAAGGTGAAAAACTGTTTTTT. This translates into CASSFRGEGEKLFF. Full variable domain (remainder filled in from reference TRBV27 and TRBJ1-4): EAQVTQNPRYLITVTGKKLTVTCSQNMNHEYMSWYRQDPGLGLRQIYYSMNVEVTDKGDVPEGYKVSRKEKRNFPLILESPSPNQTSLYFCASSFRGEGEKLFFGSGTQLSVL.

The V and J genes are TRBV4-1 and TRBJ1-1; D not resolved. This CDR3 contains 15 residues. V lost 3 bases and J lost 4, with 15 bases in between. Germline V CDR1 and CDR2: MGHRA, YSYEKL. In DNA form, the CDR3 reads TGCGCCAGCAGCCATCGAATGGAGGACGGCACTGAAGCTTTCTTT. Translating it yields CASSHRMEDGTEAFF.

The chain joins TRBV27 to TRBJ2-3; a possible D gene is TRBD2 (6 bases). V was shortened by 5 bases and J by 3 bases, with 24 bases between the two germline ends. The CDR3 has 18 amino acids. CDR1 MNHEY and CDR2 SMNVEV come from the germline V gene (reference sequence). Written as DNA, the CDR3 is TGTGCCAGCAGTGGGTACCGTTACAAGGGAGGAGTGACAGATACGCAGTATTTT. Amino acids: CASSGYRYKGGVTDTQYF.

This chain links TRBV7-8 with TRBJ2-5, with 7 positions matching TRBD2. Germline V gives CDR1 SGHVS, CDR2 FQNEAQ. The CDR3 sequence is 17 residues long. V was clipped by 6 bases and J by 5 bases; unmatched bases: 18. In nucleotides, the CDR3 is TGTGCCAGCAGTCCCCCCGGGGTCGGCGGGAGTGGGGAGACCCAGTACTTC. Translated, it gives CASSPPGVGGSGETQYF.

The V gene is TRBV7-2, the J gene TRBJ2-7, with TRBD1 identical over 7 bases. The trim removed 1 base at V and 3 bases at J, leaving 3 bases unmatched. There are 14 residues in the CDR3. Germline CDR1 and CDR2: SGHTA and FQGNSA. The CDR3 protein is CASSLDAGGYEQYF. The CDR3 bases are TGTGCCAGCAGCTTAGATGCAGGGGGCTACGAGCAGTACTTC.

The chain uses TRBV19 and TRBJ1-3, with no clear D. From germline, CDR1 is LNHDA and CDR2 SQIVND (reference sequence). The CDR3 length is 16 residues. V lost 5 bases to trimming and J lost 8 bases, with 22 bases between them. The CDR3 bases are TGTGCCAGTAGTCTGCCTTGGGTCGCTAGCCGGGACACCATATATTTT. Encoded protein: CASSLPWVASRDTIYF.

This clone came up once. The chain is built from TRBV29-1 and TRBJ2-7, with D maybe TRBD1 (6 bases). V was clipped by 4 bases and J by 5 bases, with 12 bases between them. CDR3 length equals 12 residues. Per the germline V gene, CDR1 is SQVTM and CDR2 is ANQGSEA. This chain's CDR3 is CSVGLGAHEQYF. The CDR3, as DNA: TGCAGCGTTGGGCTGGGGGCCCACGAGCAGTACTTC.